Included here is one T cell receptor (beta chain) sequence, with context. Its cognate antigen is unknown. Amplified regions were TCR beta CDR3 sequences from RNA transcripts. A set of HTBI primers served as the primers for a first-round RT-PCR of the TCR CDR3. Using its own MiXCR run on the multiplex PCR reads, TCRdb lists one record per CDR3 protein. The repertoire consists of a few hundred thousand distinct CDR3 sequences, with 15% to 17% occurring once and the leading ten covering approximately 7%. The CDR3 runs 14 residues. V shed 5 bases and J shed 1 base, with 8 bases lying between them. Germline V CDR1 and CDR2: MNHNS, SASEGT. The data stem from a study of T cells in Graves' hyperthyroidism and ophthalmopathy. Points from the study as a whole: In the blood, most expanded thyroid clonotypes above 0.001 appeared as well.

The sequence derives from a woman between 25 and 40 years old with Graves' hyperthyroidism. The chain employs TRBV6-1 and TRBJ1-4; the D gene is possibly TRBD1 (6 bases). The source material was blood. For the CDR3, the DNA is TGTGCCAGCAGTACGACAGGAACTAATGAAAAACTGTTTTTT. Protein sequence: CASSTTGTNEKLFF.